This TCR beta chain was sequenced for a study of T cell changes during pregnancy in multiple sclerosis. Libraries were prepared by immunoSEQ multiplex PCR; TCRdb keeps only in-frame clonotypes and omits some of them. The data contain tens of thousands of clones, about 91% of them singletons. The germline CDR1 and CDR2 sequences are LGHNA and YNFKEQ. Trimming stripped 1 base from V and 4 bases from J, with 13 bases between. There are 15 residues in the CDR3. J is TRBJ1-2 and V is TRBV4-2, with a weak D call TRBD1 (6 bases). The starting material was CD4+ T cells from peripheral blood mononuclear cells, obtained in the third trimester of pregnancy. This sequence was found in a female donor in good health, enrolled as a control in a pregnancy study. CDR3 DNA sequence: TGTGCCAGCAGCCAAGGGGGCGGGGGCGCCTATGGCTACACCTTC. Protein: CASSQGGGGAYGYTF.